Each of the 3 T cell receptor beta chains below was sequenced from the same sample in a study of T cell changes during pregnancy in multiple sclerosis. This table comes from immunoSEQ multiplex PCR, and its TCRdb copy is limited to in-frame clones, with some not included. The table has roughly 89,000 clones, approximately 95% seen once; the top ten hold 4.3%. The material sequenced was peripheral blood, taken in the first trimester of pregnancy. Receptor source: a female donor with multiple sclerosis, enrolled in a pregnancy study.

This clone was seen a single time. The chain links TRBV10-3 to TRBJ2-3; 9 bases line up with TRBD1. This CDR3 contains 14 residues. The V and J ends lost 4 bases and 1 base, in that order; junction bases with no gene match: 0. From germline, CDR1 is ENHRY and CDR2 SYGVKD. The DNA for the CDR3 is TGTGCCATCAGTGGGACAGGGGGCACAGATACGCAGTATTTT. The encoded protein is CAISGTGGTDTQYF.

The genes are TRBV5-1 and TRBJ2-5; D is possibly TRBD1 (6 bases). This CDR3 is built from 13 residues. Looked up from germline, CDR1 is SGHRS and CDR2 is YFSETQ. Between the trimmed V and J ends, which lost 6 bases and 5 bases, there was a span of 14 bases. CDR3 sequence: CASNAGVDETQYF. In DNA form, the CDR3 reads TGCGCCAGCAACGCAGGGGTAGATGAGACCCAGTACTTC. Using reference TRBV5-1 and TRBJ2-5 for the parts outside the CDR3, the full variable domain is KAGVTQTPRYLIKTRGQQVTLSCSPISGHRSVSWYQQTPGQGLQFLFEYFSETQRNKGNFPGRFSGRQFSNSRSEMNVSTLELGDSALYLCASNAGVDETQYFGPGTRLLVL.

The CDR3 reads CATATGLYGYTF. The CDR3 bases are TGTGCCACGGCGACAGGGCTTTATGGCTACACCTTC. The J gene is TRBJ1-2, the V gene TRBV19, with 7 bases that match TRBD1. CDR3 size: 12 residues. With 10 bases clipped from V and 5 bases from J, the junction kept 7 bases outside the gene matches. Germline V lookup: CDR1 LNHDA, CDR2 SQIVND (reference sequence).